Following are 19 T cell receptor beta chains from one sample sequenced in a study of blood T cell repertoires in COVID-19 (dated by TCRdb to the early 2020s). The method behind the library was the immunoSEQ multiplex PCR assay. This immuneACCESS table, as held by TCRdb, lists in-frame sequences with V and J called but not all clones. Of the missing ones, under half trace to an unresolved V gene in checked studies; the others have no known cause. The sample table records 250,000 to 300,000 clones; roughly 79% of these occur just once. The ten largest clones represent around 2.9% of the sample. The sequencing input was peripheral blood. These receptors originate from a woman aged 55-69 years with active or convalescent COVID-19.

The chain combines TRBV28 with TRBJ1-2; D perhaps matches TRBD1 (6 bases). In germline, CDR1 is MDHEN, CDR2 SYDVKM. The V end was cut by 3 bases, the J end by 1 base, with 9 bases between. This CDR3 is 14 amino acids long. The CDR3: CASSLQGINYGYTF. The CDR3 DNA sequence: TGTGCCAGCAGTTTGCAGGGGATTAACTATGGCTACACCTTC.

J is TRBJ1-1 and V is TRBV30; D is undetermined. Germline V lookup: CDR1 GTSNPN, CDR2 SVGIG (reference sequence). Trimming stripped 3 bases from V and 2 bases from J, with 16 bases between. The CDR3 loop spans 15 amino acids. This CDR3 is CAWRRKSWLNTEAFF. The CDR3 nucleotides read TGTGCCTGGAGGCGGAAGTCTTGGCTTAACACTGAAGCTTTCTTT.

The CDR3 here is CASSFRGVNSPLHF. The CDR3 region has the DNA TGCGCCAGCAGCTTCCGCGGAGTTAATTCACCCCTCCACTTT. This rearrangement joins TRBV5-1 to TRBJ1-6; D not resolved. CDR3 length: 14 amino acids. Germline CDR1 and CDR2: SGHRS and YFSETQ. The V gene lost 2 bases and the J gene lost 6 bases, with 9 bases spanning the gap.

This clone was counted a single time. This chain uses TRBV2 with TRBJ2-6, with 9 bases fitting TRBD1. Per germline, CDR1 SNHLY and CDR2 FYNNEI. V lost 5 bases to trimming and J lost 0 bases; unmatched junction nucleotides: 14. This CDR3 has 20 residues. In nucleotides, the CDR3 is TGTGCCAGCAGTTCCCTTGGGGGACAGGGTAGTCTCTCTGGGGCCAACGTCCTGACTTTC. It codes for CASSSLGGQGSLSGANVLTF.

The chain links TRBV7-9 to TRBJ2-1, with D perhaps TRBD1 (5 bases). The CDR3 totals 12 residues. Germline V CDR1 and CDR2: SEHNR, FQNEAQ (reference sequence). Trimming removed 9 bases from V and 6 bases from J, with 12 bases in between. Here the CDR3 reads CASKGAVNEQFF. The CDR3 nucleotides read TGTGCCAGTAAAGGGGCCGTCAATGAGCAGTTCTTC.

This clone was seen a handful of times. The chain recombines TRBV5-6 with TRBJ1-2; possible D gene TRBD1, 6 bases. There are 16 residues in the CDR3. Germline CDR1 and CDR2: SGHDT and YYEEEE. V lost 4 bases and J 4 bases, leaving 20 bases between the germline ends. This CDR3 reads CASSPWRGGGFYGYTF. The CDR3, as DNA: TGTGCCAGCAGCCCTTGGAGGGGAGGGGGGTTCTATGGCTACACCTTC. Filled out from reference TRBV5-6 and TRBJ1-2, the complete variable domain reads DAGVTQSPTHLIKTRGQQVTLRCSPKSGHDTVSWYQQALGQGPQFIFQYYEEEERQRGNFPDRFSGHQFPNYSSELNVNALLLGDSALYLCASSPWRGGGFYGYTFGSGTRLTVV.

The genes are TRBV12-3 or TRBV12-4 and TRBJ1-1; D is undetermined. V was shortened by 5 bases and J by 3 bases, with 7 bases between the two germline ends. The CDR3 is made up of 12 amino acids. The DNA of the CDR3 is TGTGCCAGCAGTGTGGAGTACACTGAAGCTTTCTTT. Amino acid sequence: CASSVEYTEAFF.

The chain employs TRBV5-1 and TRBJ1-6; weak D call: TRBD1 (5 bases). With 0 bases removed from V and 4 bases from J, the gap between germline ends came to 11 bases. This CDR3 region has 16 residues. The germline V gene encodes CDR1 SGHRS and CDR2 YFSETQ. CDR3 sequence: CASSLDRNPYNSPLHF. The CDR3 nucleotides read TGCGCCAGCAGCTTGGACAGGAACCCTTATAATTCACCCCTCCACTTT.

This chain uses TRBV7-2 with TRBJ1-3; 8 bases are shared with TRBD1. Germline CDR1 and CDR2: SGHTA and FQGNSA. V lost 5 bases and J lost 1; bases outside the gene matches: 4. The CDR3 extends over 15 amino acids. The CDR3 region is CASSPGGWSGNTIYF. CDR3 DNA: TGTGCCAGCAGCCCAGGGGGCTGGTCTGGAAACACCATATATTTT.

This chain connects TRBV5-6 to TRBJ2-3; D ambiguous. The CDR3 consists of 16 residues. Between the trimmed V and J ends, which lost 0 bases and 2 bases, there was a span of 13 bases. The germline gives CDR1 SGHDT, CDR2 YYEEEE. CDR3 region: CASSLAVARNTDTQYF. The DNA for the CDR3 is TGTGCCAGCAGCTTGGCCGTGGCCCGTAACACAGATACGCAGTATTTT. Together with reference TRBV5-6 and TRBJ2-3, the CDR3 gives the full variable domain: DAGVTQSPTHLIKTRGQQVTLRCSPKSGHDTVSWYQQALGQGPQFIFQYYEEEERQRGNFPDRFSGHQFPNYSSELNVNALLLGDSALYLCASSLAVARNTDTQYFGPGTRLTVL.

This chain joins TRBV19 and TRBJ2-1, with D unclear. CDR1 LNHDA and CDR2 SQIVND come from the germline V gene (reference sequence). This CDR3 comprises 16 residues. The ends were cut back, 7 bases at V and 2 bases at J, with 18 bases in the middle. DNA for the CDR3: TGTGCCAGTACCACATCCGGAGCCTATGCCTACAATGAGCAGTTCTTC. This encodes CASTTSGAYAYNEQFF.

The chain carries TRBV29-1 and TRBJ2-2, with D perhaps TRBD1 (5 bases). Trimming cost V 6 bases and J 0 bases, with 14 bases left between them. Germline lookup yields CDR1 SQVTM and CDR2 ANQGSEA. The CDR3 is 15 amino acids. DNA for the CDR3: TGCAGCGTACTACCACAGGCCTCGAACACCGGGGAGCTGTTTTTT. Amino acids: CSVLPQASNTGELFF.

The chain links TRBV18 to TRBJ2-5; D uncertain. The germline V gene encodes CDR1 KGHSH and CDR2 LQKENI. The CDR3 loop spans 12 amino acids. With 2 bases removed from V and 5 bases from J, the gap between germline ends came to 6 bases. The CDR3 is CASSPDGETQYF. CDR3 sequence (DNA): TGTGCCAGCTCACCAGACGGGGAGACCCAGTACTTC.

This chain uses TRBV11-3 with TRBJ2-2; D gene uncertain. The length of the CDR3 is 14 residues. The germline V gene has CDR1 SGHNT and CDR2 YENEEA. V was clipped by 2 bases and J by 6 bases, with 10 bases between them. CDR3 amino acids: CASSLPSGSGELFF. The CDR3, as DNA: TGTGCCAGCAGCTTACCCTCAGGCTCCGGGGAGCTGTTTTTT. The complete variable domain, with remaining parts taken from reference TRBV11-3 and TRBJ2-2, reads EAGVVQSPRYKIIEKKQPVAFWCNPISGHNTLYWYLQNLGQGPELLIRYENEEAVDDSQLPKDRFSAERLKGVDSTLKIQPAELGDSAVYLCASSLPSGSGELFFGEGSRLTVL.

V usage is TRBV21-1 and J usage is TRBJ2-5; TRBD2, the table's D call, lacks a check against the DNA. TRBV21-1 is described as a pseudogene. This CDR3 region has 18 residues. The CDR3 DNA follows: TGTGCCAGCAGCTTAGAGGGAGAAAACCGACCCAACCAAGAGACCCAGTACTTC. Its translation: CASSLEGENRPNQETQYF.

The rearrangement joins TRBV7-3 to TRBJ2-2, with TRBD1 matching 7 bases. In germline, CDR1 is SGHTA, CDR2 FQGTGA. The V segment lost 1 base and the J segment 6 bases; nucleotides outside the gene matches: 8. CDR3 length: 16 residues. CDR3 bases: TGTGCCAGCAGCTTAAACGCACAGGGGTTGGCCGGGGAGCTGTTTTTT. Amino acids: CASSLNAQGLAGELFF.

This chain uses TRBV5-1 with TRBJ2-5; TRBD1 agrees at 7 bases. In germline, CDR1 is SGHRS, CDR2 YFSETQ. The CDR3 is 14 amino acids. Germline trimming cut 4 bases from V and 2 bases from J; bases unmatched to any gene: 5. The CDR3 loop reads CASSPWTGQETQYF. For the CDR3, the DNA is TGCGCCAGCAGCCCCTGGACAGGTCAAGAGACCCAGTACTTC.

CDR3 in DNA: TGTGCCAGCAGTTTAGGGACAGGGGATAGGAGTGAGCAGTTCTTC. Amino acid sequence: CASSLGTGDRSEQFF. This chain connects TRBV27 to TRBJ2-1; 10 nucleotides agree with TRBD1. Germline V gene sequence: CDR1 MNHEY, CDR2 SMNVEV (reference sequence). V shed 2 bases, J shed 9 bases, and the junction held 7 bases outside the gene matches. CDR3 length equals 15 residues.

The genes are TRBV5-6 and TRBJ1-1; 7 bases fit TRBD1. Trimming took 4 bases from V and 4 from J; bases not matched to a gene: 4. The CDR3 covers 13 residues. Germline CDR1 and CDR2: SGHDT and YYEEEE. The CDR3 spells CASSRNRGTEAFF. CDR3 DNA: TGTGCCAGCAGCCGAAACAGGGGCACTGAAGCTTTCTTT.